What follows describes a single T cell receptor beta chain. Its antigen is not identified. The data were taken from a study of cytomegalovirus exposure and HLA in healthy donors. Across the study: Among about 179 million T cells, an earlier analysis found 117 million unique TCR beta sequences.

Study-level findings and limits: Roughly uniform sequencing depth across donors was assumed, possibly incorrectly. It was reported that TCR beta sequences correctly inferred the HLA-A and HLA-B alleles for most subjects.

The study ran its PCR with 60 Vbeta and 13 Jbeta primers. Measured with immunoSEQ multiplex PCR; TCRdb has only the in-frame clones, and not every one. The repertoire holds about 160,000 clones, with around 74% as singletons. Healthy bone marrow donors made up the donors. Sequencing was done on a sample of PBMCs. This clonotype was sampled from a female donor in good health and CMV-seronegative.

CDR3 DNA sequence: TGTGCCAGCAGTCGGACAGGGGACTCCTACGAGCAGTACTTC. It yields the protein CASSRTGDSYEQYF. The V gene is TRBV6-6, the J gene TRBJ2-5; 9 nucleotides match TRBD1. The better agreement between TRBJ2-7 and the DNA end casts doubt on the J call. The CDR3 totals 14 residues. Germline CDR1 and CDR2: MNHNY and SVGAGI (reference sequence).